The source of this T cell receptor beta chain is a study of T-cell reconstitution after alpha-beta-depleted transplantation in children. Researchers prepared the TCRbeta library using unique molecular identifiers, the study reports. TCRdb fed the PCR reads into MiXCR, producing one record per CDR3 protein. Of some 150,000 distinct CDR3 sequences listed, 8% to 10% are singletons. This clonotype was counted a few times. Its matching antigen is unknown. Findings and caveats of the study: Recipient T cells and thymic progenitors that survived gave rise to the high TCRbeta diversity observed at day 60 in some patients.

The CDR3 loop spans 16 amino acids. Germline assignment: CDR1 KGHSY and CDR2 FQNENV. With 4 bases removed from V and 0 bases from J, the gap between germline ends came to 13 bases. This sequence joins TRBV16 and TRBJ1-5; a possible D gene is TRBD1 (6 bases). Source: PBMCs, mostly from graft donor cells, taken 180 days after TCRalphabeta/CD19-depleted stem cell transplant. This TCR was recovered from a female patient aged 2-10 years who had a stem cell transplant for congenital amegakaryocytic thrombocytopenia, so the T cells may come from the graft donor. CDR3 sequence: CASSRRGQYSNQPQHF. The CDR3 coding sequence is TGTGCCAGCAGCCGAAGGGGACAATATAGCAATCAGCCCCAGCATTTT.